This T cell receptor (beta chain) was identified in a study of blood T cell repertoires in COVID-19. Across the study: Acute and convalescent COVID-19 specimens originated in the United States, Italy and Spain.

This CDR3 contains 16 residues. Losses at the gene ends were 4 bases for V and 2 bases for J; bases not matched to a gene: 6. The germline V gene encodes CDR1 SGHTA and CDR2 FQGNSA. Adults between about 18 and 89 years of age took part from some 25 US areas. Membership in each cohort depended on participant-reported clinical history. Original methodology: Researchers report that nucleated cell counts were estimated from reference gene primer amplification. Profiling relied on immunoSEQ multiplex PCR, and the TCRdb table lists in-frame clones only, not all of them. From that table come the V and J calls and clone size; the DNA was used to work out D and trimming. The sample shows roughly 290,000 clones, under 90% of them seen only once.

This sequence originates from a middle-aged woman who had recovered from COVID-19. The sequenced sample was PBMCs or T cells enriched from blood (not recorded which). The V call is TRBV7-2, the J call TRBJ2-3, with TRBD2 identical over 10 bases. DNA for the CDR3: TGTGCCAGCAGCTCCGGACTAGCGGCGTTCACAGATACGCAGTATTTT. It is translated as CASSSGLAAFTDTQYF.